This T cell receptor beta chain was recovered during a study of blood T cell repertoires in COVID-19. Study context: Samples of COVID-19 (acute and convalescent) were obtained from the United States, Italy and Spain.

This clone was detected once. In the original workflow: The assay estimated nucleated cells by amplifying reference gene primers. Here immunoSEQ multiplex PCR was the method, and the copy in TCRdb shows in-frame clones only, minus some. For V, J and clone size, that table is used; D and trimming come from the DNA. The sample lists fewer than 100,000 clones, roughly four fifths occurring once. Material for sequencing was peripheral blood. The origin of this receptor is a human donor in a cohort sampled during active COVID-19.

The CDR3 nucleotides are TGTGCCAGCAGCCACGGGACAGGGGTTGGTAGGGGCTACACCTTC. Translated: CASSHGTGVGRGYTF. The rearrangement uses TRBV5-4 and TRBJ1-2; 10 nucleotides align to TRBD1. V dropped 4 bases and J dropped 8; count of bases not matched to a gene: 11. The V gene's germline CDR1 is SGHNT and CDR2 YYREEE (reference sequence). The CDR3 runs to 15 residues.